The sequence of this T cell receptor beta chain was determined in a study of cytomegalovirus exposure and HLA in healthy donors. Losses at the gene ends were 0 bases for V and 6 bases for J; bases not matched to a gene: 11. CDR1 and CDR2 from the germline V gene are SGHRS and YFSETQ. The CDR3 has 16 amino acids. To note about this clone: Its antigen remains unidentified.

The PCR had 60 Vbeta and 13 Jbeta primers. Here immunoSEQ multiplex PCR was the method, and the copy in TCRdb shows in-frame clones only, minus some. The data show tens of thousands of clones, approximately 70% seen once. Study-wide results and limits: Reported results showed that the classifier diagnosed cytomegalovirus status with high specificity and sensitivity. Presence/absence analyses supposed approximately even sequencing depth among donors. Data from an earlier analysis indicated that most TCR beta V segments were productive either about 90% or about 30% of the time.

Nominally healthy donors provided the samples, though records likely missed some immune exposures. J is TRBJ2-7 and V is TRBV5-1; TRBD1 agrees at 8 bases. Specimen: PBMCs. The TCR was taken from a male donor in good health and CMV-seropositive. CDR3 region: CASSLGGRGRVSEQYF. The CDR3 DNA sequence: TGCGCCAGCAGCTTGGGTGGCAGGGGGCGGGTAAGCGAGCAGTACTTC.